This TCR beta chain was profiled in a study of T cells in Graves' hyperthyroidism and ophthalmopathy (dated by TCRdb to about 2019). With respect to the entire study: Peripheral blood samples were taken at initial diagnosis, before any treatment was given. To identify TCR V-J signatures that set the groups apart, the researchers used a discovery cohort of approximately 98 patients, made up of 43 with Graves' ophthalmopathy and some 56 with stable Graves' hyperthyroidism. An independent validation cohort of fewer than 20 hyperthyroidism patients and roughly 16 patients who later progressed to ophthalmopathy tested prospective prediction of ophthalmopathy. Thyroid tissue and blood T-cell repertoires from over 5 Graves' hyperthyroidism patients were also compared in the study. For training and testing, the 110 or so patients in the discovery cohort were randomly divided in a 7:3 ratio. The paper describes TCR Vbeta CDR3 sequencing of about 140 peripheral blood samples, made up of roughly 45 ophthalmopathy patients, 70 to 75 hyperthyroidism patients and 17 progressor patients. Following sampling, methimazole starting at 30 mg daily was given to hyperthyroidism patients, and high-dose intravenous methylprednisolone was given to ophthalmopathy patients. The investigation overall reported the following: A 13 V-J signature model separated ophthalmopathy from stable hyperthyroidism, with approximately 87% sensitivity and 81.08% specificity in cross-validation and 80%/75% in testing. In validation, progression to ophthalmopathy was predicted by the model with nearly 71% sensitivity and roughly 76% specificity, a median of about 6.4 months before onset. Sample size was not statistically predetermined, and investigators were not blinded to group allocation. Most expanded thyroid clonotypes (frequency above 0.001) were also found in blood, which suggests that blood repertoires may mirror thyroid immune responses.

This clonotype was detected many times. What antigen it recognizes has not been identified. The sample holds no much larger clone one base away, and base qualities are not on file. The TCR beta CDR3 regions were amplified from RNA transcripts. A first-round RT-PCR of the TCR CDR3 used the HTBI primer set with the Qiagen OneStep RT-PCR kit. Libraries were constructed in a second round of multiplex PCR, after which size selection and purification were carried out. Paired-end sequencing of the libraries was performed with 100 bp reads on an Illumina HiSeq2000. Regarding the original processing steps: SOAPnuke was used to process the raw data, throwing out any read that contained adapters or uncalled bases, had a mean Phred below 15, or lacked an exact constant-primer or identifier match. High-quality paired reads were merged with COPE v1.2.5, and unique nucleotide sequences were defined as clonotypes. MiTCR v1.1 was used to align the clonotypes against IMGT TRBV, TRBD and TRBJ reference segments. Only V-J combinations with frequency above 0.0001, covering about 99% of repertoires, were analysed. A TCS score was defined as the ratio of F50 (clonal expansion) to E x V (chaos), with BLOSUM62-based TCRdist applied between CDR3 peptides within each V-J. Welch's t-statistics and random forest reduced 450 to 600 V-J features to 13, which were used in a naive Bayes classifier (R e1071). In TCRdb, the public reads were trimmed at Q25 with fastp and aligned with MiXCR, with productive beta chains retained. For every CDR3 protein sequence, its rows merge into one entry that carries the most common genes and DNA. In this record, the V and J calls reflect TCRdb's handling and not the investigators' own analysis. This sample holds more than 500,000 distinct CDR3 sequences; 15% to 20% were observed only once. The top ten clonotypes cover roughly 29% of the sample.

In the ophthalmopathy patients, disease was moderately to severely active, with a Clinical Activity Score of 3 or more, a NOSPECS grade of 4 or more, and a duration of less than 3 months. Any patient with an uncontrolled infection, another autoimmune disease, pregnancy or lactation was excluded. Diagnoses were established on the basis of clinical symptoms, serum thyroxine and TRAb, thyroid ultrasound, and orbital computed tomography. PBMCs were isolated from approximately 10 ml of fresh peripheral blood by Ficoll-Paque density gradient centrifugation. Total RNA was extracted using Trizol reagent, and RNA quality was assessed on an Agilent 2100 Bioanalyzer. V is pruned by 5 bases and J by 6 bases, leaving 9 bases of the junction without a gene match. The cysteine opens and the phenylalanine closes a CDR3 of 15 amino acids. Only the CDR3 DNA is retained, 45 bases long and in frame from the first base. CDR1 SGHVS and CDR2 FNYEAQ are derived from the germline V gene.

This TCR was sampled from a woman in her 30s with Graves' ophthalmopathy. Sequenced material: blood. This chain is built from TRBV7-6 and TRBJ2-7, with 11 middle bases fitting TRBD1. CDR3 region: CASSPAPGTGGEQYF. The bases read TGTGCCAGCAGCCCAGCCCCCGGGACAGGGGGCGAGCAGTACTTC.